These 5 T cell receptor beta chains were sequenced from one sample in a study of shared clonotypes between healthy human individuals. Positively selected for CCR7, the CD45RO-negative cells used as naive CD8 cells excluded terminally differentiated effector memory CD45RA+ cells. Sequencing used immunoSEQ multiplex PCR; TCRdb keeps in-frame clones, though not all of them. The sample lists some 630,000 clones, approximately 96% occurring once. Input material: naive CD8+ T cells sorted from blood. The receptor set was obtained from a woman in her twenties or thirties in good health.

The CDR3 spells CASSLTGEVNQPQHF. In nucleotides, the CDR3 is TGTGCCAGCAGCTTAACAGGGGAGGTCAATCAGCCCCAGCATTTT. The chain recombines TRBV11-2 with TRBJ1-5; TRBD1 agrees at 7 bases. The CDR3 totals 15 residues. The germline CDR1 and CDR2 sequences are SGHAT and FQNNGV. J was trimmed by 3 bases and V by 2 bases; bases with no gene match: 4. Complete variable domain (other parts from reference TRBV11-2 and TRBJ1-5): EAGVAQSPRYKIIEKRQSVAFWCNPISGHATLYWYQQILGQGPKLLIQFQNNGVVDDSQLPKDRFSAERLKGVDSTLKIQPAKLEDSAVYLCASSLTGEVNQPQHFGDGTRLSIL.

This clone was detected a few times. V gene TRBV4-1 combines with J gene TRBJ1-2; TRBD1 matches at 7 bases. Germline V lookup: CDR1 MGHRA, CDR2 YSYEKL. This CDR3 spans 12 amino acids. V shed 4 bases, J shed 6 bases, and the junction held 2 bases outside the gene matches. The CDR3: CASSRGTDGYTF. The CDR3 nucleotides read TGCGCCAGCAGCCGCGGGACAGATGGCTACACCTTC.

The chain combines TRBV7-2 with TRBJ2-5; TRBD2 agrees at 11 bases. The J segment lost 5 bases and the V segment lost 5 bases, leaving 19 bases of the junction unmatched. The CDR3 spans 19 residues. CDR1 and CDR2 from the germline V gene are SGHTA and FQGNSA. The CDR3 protein is CASSSPVSGRAELDETQYF. The CDR3 DNA sequence: TGTGCCAGCAGCAGCCCCGTTAGCGGGAGGGCCGAACTGGACGAGACCCAGTACTTC. Supplemented by reference TRBV7-2 and TRBJ2-5, the full variable domain reads GAGVSQSPSNKVTEKGKDVELRCDPISGHTALYWYRQSLGQGLEFLIYFQGNSAPDKSGLPSDRFSAERTGGSVSTLTIQRTQQEDSAVYLCASSSPVSGRAELDETQYFGPGTRLLVL.

The CDR3 nucleotides are TGTGCCAGCAGCCCTCCCACAGGATACGAGCAGTACTTC. This gives the protein CASSPPTGYEQYF. The genes are TRBV27 and TRBJ2-7; possibly TRBD1 for D (5 bases). Trimming left V 6 bases short and J 4 bases short, with 13 bases between. Looked up from germline, CDR1 is MNHEY and CDR2 is SMNVEV (reference sequence). CDR3 length equals 13 residues.

The V and J genes are TRBV6-1 and TRBJ2-7; D unclear. CDR3 length: 12 amino acids. The V gene lost 5 bases and the J gene lost 6 bases, with 11 bases spanning the gap. Germline assignment: CDR1 MNHNS and CDR2 SASEGT. The CDR3 loop reads CASSNPVVEQYF. CDR3 in DNA: TGTGCCAGCAGTAACCCAGTGGTCGAGCAGTACTTC.